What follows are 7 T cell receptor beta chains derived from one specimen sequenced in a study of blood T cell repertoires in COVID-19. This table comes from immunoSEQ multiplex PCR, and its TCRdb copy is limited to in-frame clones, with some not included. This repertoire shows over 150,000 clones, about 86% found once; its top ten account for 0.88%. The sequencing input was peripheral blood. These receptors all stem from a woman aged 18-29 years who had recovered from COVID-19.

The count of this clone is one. CDR3 protein: CASSLEYGQPQHF. CDR3 coding DNA: TGTGCCAGCAGCTTAGAATACGGTCAGCCCCAGCATTTT. The chain employs TRBV7-2 and TRBJ1-5; no firm D call. The V end was cut by 1 base, the J end by 6 bases, with 7 bases between. The CDR3 runs to 13 residues. The germline V gene has CDR1 SGHTA and CDR2 FQGNSA.

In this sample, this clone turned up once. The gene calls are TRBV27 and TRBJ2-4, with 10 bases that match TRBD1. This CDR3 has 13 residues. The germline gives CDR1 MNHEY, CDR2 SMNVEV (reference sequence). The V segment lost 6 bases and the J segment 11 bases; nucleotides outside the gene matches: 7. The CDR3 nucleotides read TGTGCCAGCAGAGGGGACAGGGGCCCCCTTCAGTACTTC. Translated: CASRGDRGPLQYF.

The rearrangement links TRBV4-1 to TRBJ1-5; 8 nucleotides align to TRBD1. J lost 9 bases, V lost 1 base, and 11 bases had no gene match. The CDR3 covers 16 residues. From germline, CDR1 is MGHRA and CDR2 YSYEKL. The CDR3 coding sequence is TGCGCCAGCAGCCAAGTGGACAGGGCCCCTGCGCTGCCCCAGCATTTT. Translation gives CASSQVDRAPALPQHF.

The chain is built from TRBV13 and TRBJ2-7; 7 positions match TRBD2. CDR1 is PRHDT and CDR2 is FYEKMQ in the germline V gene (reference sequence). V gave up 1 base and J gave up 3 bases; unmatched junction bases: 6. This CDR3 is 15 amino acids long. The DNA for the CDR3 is TGTGCCAGCAGCTTAGCTGGGGAGGGGTTCTACGAGCAGTACGTC. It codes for CASSLAGEGFYEQYV.

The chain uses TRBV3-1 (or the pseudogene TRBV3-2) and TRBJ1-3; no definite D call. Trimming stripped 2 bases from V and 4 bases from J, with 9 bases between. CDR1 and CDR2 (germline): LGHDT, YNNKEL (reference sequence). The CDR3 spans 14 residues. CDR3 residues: CASSQLIGGNTIYF. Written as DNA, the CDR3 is TGTGCCAGCAGCCAATTAATCGGGGGAAACACCATATATTTT.

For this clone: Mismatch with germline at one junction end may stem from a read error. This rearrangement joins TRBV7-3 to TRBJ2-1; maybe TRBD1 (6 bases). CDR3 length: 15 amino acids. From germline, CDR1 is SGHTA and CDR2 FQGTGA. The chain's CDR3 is CASTVQGSSFNEQFF. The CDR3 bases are TGTGCCAGCACCGTACAGGGCAGTTCCTTCAATGAGCAGTTCTTC.

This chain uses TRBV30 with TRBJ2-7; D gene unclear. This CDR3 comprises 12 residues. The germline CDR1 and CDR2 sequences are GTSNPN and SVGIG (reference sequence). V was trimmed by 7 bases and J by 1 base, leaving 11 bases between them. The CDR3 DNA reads TGTGCCTTTTCATCCGGTTCCTACGAGCAGTACGTC. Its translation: CAFSSGSYEQYV.